Detailed here is one TCR beta chain. Its antigen is as yet unknown. These data come from a study of shared clonotypes between healthy human individuals. Notes on the study in general: The study drew on few donors, limiting represented genetic and exposure-history diversity.

Data came from immunoSEQ multiplex PCR; TCRdb stores just in-frame clones and leaves some out. This sample has about 2 million clones, with approximately 95% found just once. Per germline, CDR1 MNHEY and CDR2 SMNVEV (reference sequence). V shed 4 bases and J shed 0 bases, with 17 bases lying between them. The CDR3 loop spans 17 amino acids. Naive CD8 cells comprised CD45RO-negative, CCR7-positively selected cells, excluding terminally differentiated effector memory CD45RA+ cells. The sequencing input was naive CD8+ T cells sorted from blood. This TCR was sampled from a man younger than 35 in good health. This chain links TRBV27 with TRBJ2-3; D is undetermined. The CDR3 DNA follows: TGTGCCAGCAGTTACACGACGTCTATCTTTAGCACAGATACGCAGTATTTT. As protein: CASSYTTSIFSTDTQYF.